The rows below give T cell receptor beta chains drawn from one sample of a study of T cell repertoires in cytomegalovirus infection. TCRdb itself ran the reads through MiXCR, one entry per CDR3 protein. The table shows approximately 990,000 distinct CDR3 sequences, with roughly 30% occurring only once. What these receptors recognize is not known. The specimen was cultured CD8+ T cells from PBMCs, collected from culture after CMV antigen stimulation. These receptors came from a human donor in good health (CMV status not recorded). Some clones in this sample may be carry-over from other donors' samples. The CDR3 runs from the conserved cysteine through the conserved F or W. The D gene is left open where the match is weak. Expanded clones are given a class, and other clones once, few, many or no size at all.

TRBV4-1	NA	TRBJ2-7	TRBD1	CASSQEFGTGLYEQYF	TGCGCCAGCAGCCAAGAATTCGGGACAGGTCTCTACGAGCAGTACTTC
TRBV7-4	NA	TRBJ2-7	TRBD1	CASSSDRGQYF	TGTGCCAGCAGCTCTGACAGGGGGCAGTACTTC
TRBV12-3/TRBV12-4	few	TRBJ1-1	TRBD1	CASSPRTGRNTEAFF	TGTGCCAGCAGTCCCCGGACAGGGAGGAACACTGAAGCTTTCTTT
TRBV7-9	NA	TRBJ1-5	TRBD1	CASAAATGNNQPQHF	TGTGCCAGCGCTGCCGCGACAGGGAACAATCAGCCCCAGCATTTT
TRBV7-6	NA	TRBJ2-6	NA	CASLGGSGANVLTF	TGTGCCAGCCTAGGGGGCTCTGGGGCCAACGTCCTGACTTTC
TRBV7-9	NA	TRBJ2-1	TRBD2	CASGPTSGGDEQFF	TGTGCCAGCGGCCCCACTAGCGGCGGAGATGAGCAGTTCTTC
TRBV2	few	TRBJ2-1	NA	CASSERQRYNEQFF	TGTGCCAGCAGTGAGAGACAGCGCTACAATGAGCAGTTCTTC
TRBV7-9	NA	TRBJ1-1	TRBD1	CASSYQGAQTFF	TGTGCCAGCAGCTACCAGGGGGCTCAAACTTTCTTT
TRBV13	NA	TRBJ2-1	NA	CASSPSEDEQFF	TGTGCCAGCAGCCCTTCCGAAGATGAGCAGTTCTTC
TRBV29-1	NA	TRBJ2-7	TRBD1	CSVVEDRMSYEQYF	TGCAGCGTTGTGGAGGACAGGATGTCCTACGAGCAGTACTTC